This T cell receptor beta chain was identified in a study of control samples from healthy donors and cancer patients. V lost 5 bases and J lost 1, with 14 bases in between. The CDR3 has 15 residues. The germline V gene encodes CDR1 SGHTA and CDR2 FQGNSA. Data came from immunoSEQ multiplex PCR; TCRdb stores just in-frame clones and leaves some out. This sample has 17,000 or so clones, with 85% to 90% found just once. This sequence joins TRBV7-2 and TRBJ1-1; D remains unclear. This TCR was recovered from a woman in her sixties or seventies with colorectal cancer. The sequenced material came from PBMCs. The CDR3 nucleotides read TGTGCCAGCAGCCACTCCTGGGTCAGGAACACTGAAGCTTTCTTT. Residues: CASSHSWVRNTEAFF.